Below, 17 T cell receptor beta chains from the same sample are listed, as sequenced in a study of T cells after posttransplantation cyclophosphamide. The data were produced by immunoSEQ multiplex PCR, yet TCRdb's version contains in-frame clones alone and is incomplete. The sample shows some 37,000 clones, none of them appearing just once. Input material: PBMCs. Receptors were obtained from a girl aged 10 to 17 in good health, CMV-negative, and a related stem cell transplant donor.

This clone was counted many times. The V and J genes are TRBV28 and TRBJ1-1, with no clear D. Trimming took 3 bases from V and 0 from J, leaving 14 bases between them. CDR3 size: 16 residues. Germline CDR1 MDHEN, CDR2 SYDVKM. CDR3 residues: CASSFARAFMNTEAFF. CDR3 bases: TGTGCCAGCAGTTTTGCGAGGGCCTTTATGAACACTGAAGCTTTCTTT.

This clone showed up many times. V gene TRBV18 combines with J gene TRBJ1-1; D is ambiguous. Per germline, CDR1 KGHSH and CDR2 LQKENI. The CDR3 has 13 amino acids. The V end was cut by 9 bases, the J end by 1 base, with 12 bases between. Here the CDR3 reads CASLGRQNTEAFF. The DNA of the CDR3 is TGTGCCAGTTTGGGCCGTCAGAACACTGAAGCTTTCTTT.

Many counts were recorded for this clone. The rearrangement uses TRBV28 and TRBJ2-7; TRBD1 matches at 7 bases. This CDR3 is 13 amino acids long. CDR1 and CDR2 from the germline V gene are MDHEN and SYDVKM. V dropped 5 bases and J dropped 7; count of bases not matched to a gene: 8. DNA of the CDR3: TGTGCCAGCAGTCAGACAGGGCGTGGTGAGCAGTACTTC. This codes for CASSQTGRGEQYF.

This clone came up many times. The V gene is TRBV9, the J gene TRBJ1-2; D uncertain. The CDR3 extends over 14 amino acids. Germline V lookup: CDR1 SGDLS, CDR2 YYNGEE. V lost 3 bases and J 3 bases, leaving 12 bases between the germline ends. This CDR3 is CASSAQMEDYGYTF. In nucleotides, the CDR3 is TGTGCCAGCAGCGCCCAGATGGAGGACTATGGCTACACCTTC. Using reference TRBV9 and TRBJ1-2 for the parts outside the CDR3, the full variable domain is DSGVTQTPKHLITATGQRVTLRCSPRSGDLSVYWYQQSLDQGLQFLIQYYNGEERAKGNILERFSAQQFPDLHSELNLSSLELGDSALYFCASSAQMEDYGYTFGSGTRLTVV.

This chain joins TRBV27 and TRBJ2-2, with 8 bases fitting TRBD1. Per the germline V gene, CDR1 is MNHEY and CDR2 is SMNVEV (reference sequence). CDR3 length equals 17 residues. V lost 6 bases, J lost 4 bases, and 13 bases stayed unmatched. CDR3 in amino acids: CASSLDGGQGRTGELFF. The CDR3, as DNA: TGTGCCAGCAGCCTTGACGGAGGACAGGGCCGCACCGGGGAGCTGTTTTTT.

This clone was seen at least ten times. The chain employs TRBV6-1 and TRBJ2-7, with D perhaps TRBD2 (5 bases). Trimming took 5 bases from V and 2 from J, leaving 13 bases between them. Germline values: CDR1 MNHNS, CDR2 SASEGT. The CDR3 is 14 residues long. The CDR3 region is CASSTERITYEQYF. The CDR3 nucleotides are TGTGCCAGCAGTACTGAGCGGATCACCTACGAGCAGTACTTC.

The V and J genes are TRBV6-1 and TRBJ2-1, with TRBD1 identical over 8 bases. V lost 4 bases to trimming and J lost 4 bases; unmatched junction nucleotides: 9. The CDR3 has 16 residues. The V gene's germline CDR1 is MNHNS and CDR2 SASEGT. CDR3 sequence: CASSGATGTGYNEQFF. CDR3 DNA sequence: TGTGCCAGCAGTGGGGCCACCGGGACAGGTTACAATGAGCAGTTCTTC.

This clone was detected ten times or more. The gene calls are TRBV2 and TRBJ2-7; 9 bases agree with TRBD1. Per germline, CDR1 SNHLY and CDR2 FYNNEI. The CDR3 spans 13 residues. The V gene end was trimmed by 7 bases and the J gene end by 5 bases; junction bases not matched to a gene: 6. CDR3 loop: CASTRTGENEQYF. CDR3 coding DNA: TGTGCCAGCACCCGGACAGGGGAAAACGAGCAGTACTTC.

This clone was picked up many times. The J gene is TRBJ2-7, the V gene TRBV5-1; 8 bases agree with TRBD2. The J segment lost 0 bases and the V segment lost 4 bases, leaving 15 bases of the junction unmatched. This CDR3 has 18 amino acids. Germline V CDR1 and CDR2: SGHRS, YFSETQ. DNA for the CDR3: TGCGCCAGCAGCCGGCGACTACAAAGCGGGGGACCCTCCTACGAGCAGTACTTC. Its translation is CASSRRLQSGGPSYEQYF.

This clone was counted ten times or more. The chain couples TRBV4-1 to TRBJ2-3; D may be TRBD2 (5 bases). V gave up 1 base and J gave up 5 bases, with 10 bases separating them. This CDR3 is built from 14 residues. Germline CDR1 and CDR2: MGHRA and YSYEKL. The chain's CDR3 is CASSQGGSGDTQYF. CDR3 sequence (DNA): TGCGCCAGCAGCCAAGGTGGGAGTGGAGATACGCAGTATTTT.

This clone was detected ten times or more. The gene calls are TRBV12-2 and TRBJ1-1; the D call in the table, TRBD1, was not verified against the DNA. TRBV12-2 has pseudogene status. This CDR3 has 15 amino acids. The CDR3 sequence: CASRLAGQPNTEAFF. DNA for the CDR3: TGTGCAAGTCGCTTAGCGGGACAGCCGAACACTGAAGCTTTCTTT.

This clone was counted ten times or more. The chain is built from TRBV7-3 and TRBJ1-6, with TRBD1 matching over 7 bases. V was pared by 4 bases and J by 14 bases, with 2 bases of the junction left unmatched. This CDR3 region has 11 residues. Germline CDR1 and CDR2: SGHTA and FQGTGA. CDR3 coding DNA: TGTGCCAGCAGCTCCGGGACAGCCCTCCACTTT. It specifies CASSSGTALHF. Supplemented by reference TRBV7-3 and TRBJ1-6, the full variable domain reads GAGVSQTPSNKVTEKGKYVELRCDPISGHTALYWYRQSLGQGPEFLIYFQGTGAADDSGLPNDRFFAVRPEGSVSTLKIQRTERGDSAVYLCASSSGTALHFGNGTRLTVT.

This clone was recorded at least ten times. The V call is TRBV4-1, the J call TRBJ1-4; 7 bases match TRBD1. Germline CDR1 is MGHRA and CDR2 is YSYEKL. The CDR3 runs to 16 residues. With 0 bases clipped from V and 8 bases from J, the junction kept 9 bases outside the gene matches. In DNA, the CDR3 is TGCGCCAGCAGCCAAGAGACGACAGGGCCAGGGGAAAAACTGTTTTTT. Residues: CASSQETTGPGEKLFF.

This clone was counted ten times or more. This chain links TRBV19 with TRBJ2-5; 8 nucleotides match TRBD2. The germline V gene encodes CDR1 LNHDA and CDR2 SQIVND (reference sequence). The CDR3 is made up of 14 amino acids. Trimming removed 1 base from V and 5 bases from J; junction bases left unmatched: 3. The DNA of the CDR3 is TGTGCCAGTAGTATAGGAGCGGGAGAGGAGACCCAGTACTTC. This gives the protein CASSIGAGEETQYF.

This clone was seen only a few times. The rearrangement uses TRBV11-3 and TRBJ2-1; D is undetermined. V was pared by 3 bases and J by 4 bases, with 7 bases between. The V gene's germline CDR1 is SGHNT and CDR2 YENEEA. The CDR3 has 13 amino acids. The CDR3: CASSFTSYNEQFF. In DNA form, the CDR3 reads TGTGCCAGCAGCTTCACTTCATACAATGAGCAGTTCTTC.

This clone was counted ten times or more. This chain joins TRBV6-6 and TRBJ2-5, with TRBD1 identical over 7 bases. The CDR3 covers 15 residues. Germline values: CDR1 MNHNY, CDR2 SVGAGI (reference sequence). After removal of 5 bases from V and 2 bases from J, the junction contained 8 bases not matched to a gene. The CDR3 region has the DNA TGTGCCAGCAGTAAAAGCGACAGGGTTCAAGAGACCCAGTACTTC. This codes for CASSKSDRVQETQYF.

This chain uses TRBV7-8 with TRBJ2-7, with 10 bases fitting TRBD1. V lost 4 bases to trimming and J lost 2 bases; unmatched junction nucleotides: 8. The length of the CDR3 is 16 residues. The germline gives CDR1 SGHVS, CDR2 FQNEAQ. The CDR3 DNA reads TGTGCCAGCAGCTCCCCGGGGGACAGGGGCACCTACGAGCAGTACTTC. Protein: CASSSPGDRGTYEQYF.